This TCR beta chain was documented in a study of glioma-infiltrating T cells after dendritic cell vaccination. Study-level information: Patients received autologous tumor lysate-pulsed dendritic cell vaccination between about 2003 and 2013. Patients received three intradermal dendritic cell vaccine injections at biweekly intervals.

Method: immunoSEQ multiplex PCR; TCRdb's copy keeps in-frame clones and lacks some. The sample includes some 70,000 clones, roughly 80% of them seen just once. Isocitrate dehydrogenase mutation was absent in all glioblastoma patients. Unmatched junction bases numbered 9, after V lost 6 bases and J lost 6 bases. CDR3 length: 14 amino acids. The V gene's germline CDR1 is MDHEN and CDR2 SYDVKM. Here the sequenced sample was blood, taken before dendritic cell vaccination. V and J are TRBV28 and TRBJ1-2; TRBD1 aligns across 8 bases. This sequence was found in a human donor with glioblastoma. CDR3 in DNA: TGTGCCAGCAGCCCCGGGGACAGGTTCCATGGCTACACCTTC. Translation gives CASSPGDRFHGYTF.